This entry features one T cell receptor (beta chain) sequence. Vbeta (60) and Jbeta (13) primers were used in the PCR. Only in-frame clones appear in the TCRdb table, and some are missing; sequencing was by immunoSEQ multiplex PCR. The sample includes about 170,000 clones, around 78% of them seen just once. This entry comes from a study of cytomegalovirus exposure and HLA in healthy donors. The CDR3 consists of 11 residues. The germline V gene encodes CDR1 DFQATT and CDR2 SNEGSKA (reference sequence). V was shortened by 3 bases and J by 6 bases, with 8 bases between the two germline ends. Sequences were obtained from PBMCs. The gene calls are TRBV20-1 and TRBJ1-2; D perhaps matches TRBD1 (6 bases). This sequence was found in a woman aged 25 to 39 in good health and CMV-seropositive. The CDR3 nucleotides are TGCAGTGCTAGGAGGACAGATGGCTACACCTTC. Translated, it gives CSARRTDGYTF.